This T cell receptor (beta chain) comes out of a study of early T cells in non-severe SARS-CoV-2 infection. A single record per CDR3 protein comes from TCRdb applying MiXCR to the 5' RACE reads. The sample yields 85,000 to 90,000 distinct CDR3 sequences, 13% to 15% seen once. The CDR3 consists of 13 residues. The V segment lost 1 base and the J segment 6 bases; nucleotides outside the gene matches: 3. The clonotype was recovered from an adult who was a healthcare worker with PCR-confirmed SARS-CoV-2 infection or an uninfected control (not recorded which). What was sequenced was whole blood. V and J are TRBV12-3 or TRBV12-4 and TRBJ2-7; TRBD1 matches at 7 bases. The CDR3 bases are TGTGCCAGCAGTTTAGGGCAGGGGGTCGAGCAGTACTTC. Translation: CASSLGQGVEQYF.